The next 21 T cell receptor beta chains were all read from a single sample in a study of T cells in Graves' hyperthyroidism and ophthalmopathy. Amplified TCR beta CDR3 regions came from RNA transcripts. HTBI primers drove first-round RT-PCR of the TCR CDR3. Via MiXCR, TCRdb re-called the multiplex PCR reads, giving one row per CDR3 protein. The sample holds approximately 630,000 distinct CDR3 sequences, roughly 15% seen once. The specimen sequenced was blood. Every receptor here comes from a woman between 25 and 40 years old with Graves' hyperthyroidism.

The rearrangement links TRBV7-2 to TRBJ2-1; TRBD2 agrees at 9 bases. Germline V CDR1 and CDR2: SGHTA, FQGNSA. The CDR3 totals 14 residues. The V and J ends lost 7 bases and 6 bases, in that order; junction bases with no gene match: 7. The CDR3 DNA follows: TGTGCCAGCACAAGGGCTAGCGGGGCCAATGAGCAGTTCTTC. Translating it yields CASTRASGANEQFF.

This clonotype was detected ten times or more. V usage is TRBV27 and J usage is TRBJ1-1, with 8 nucleotides matching TRBD1. J gave up 7 bases and V 5 bases, and 6 bases lay outside the gene matches. Germline V CDR1 and CDR2: MNHEY, SMNVEV (reference sequence). The CDR3 loop spans 13 amino acids. CDR3 sequence: CASSQLGTGEAFF. In DNA, the CDR3 is TGTGCCAGCAGTCAACTCGGGACAGGTGAAGCTTTCTTT.

A word on this clonotype: A much larger clone differs by one base, so this may be a read error. This chain links TRBV29-1 with TRBJ1-2; D gene uncertain. CDR3 length: 10 residues. Germline CDR1 SQVTM, CDR2 ANQGSEA. CDR3 in amino acids: CSVDYYGYAF. CDR3 DNA: TGCAGCGTTGACTACTATGGCTACGCCTTC.

This chain joins TRBV18 and TRBJ2-7; D not certain. The germline CDR1 and CDR2 sequences are KGHSH and LQKENI. Trimming left V 6 bases short and J 3 bases short, with 15 bases between. The CDR3 consists of 14 residues. CDR3 protein: CASSPVGWNYEQYF. CDR3 coding DNA: TGTGCCAGCTCTCCGGTCGGATGGAACTACGAGCAGTACTTC.

The sample holds many counts of this clonotype. The chain couples TRBV7-2 to TRBJ2-3; D remains unclear. Germline-derived CDR1 and CDR2 are SGHTA and FQGNSA. The V and J ends lost 1 base and 3 bases respectively, with 5 bases between them. This CDR3 comprises 13 residues. The CDR3 DNA is TGTGCCAGCAGCTTAGGTCCGACAGATACGCAGTATTTT. Protein sequence: CASSLGPTDTQYF.

This clonotype was seen a handful of times. This chain connects TRBV10-3 to TRBJ1-1; D may be TRBD1 (5 bases). V was trimmed by 7 bases and J by 1 base, leaving 19 bases between them. The CDR3 has 16 residues. CDR1 and CDR2 from the germline V gene are ENHRY and SYGVKD. The CDR3 DNA sequence: TGTGCCATCACCGATCCCGACAGTGTCCCGAACACTGAAGCTTTCTTT. It yields the protein CAITDPDSVPNTEAFF.

V and J are TRBV7-9 and TRBJ2-3; 12 bases fit TRBD2. This CDR3 region has 15 residues. Unmatched junction bases numbered 2, after V lost 5 bases and J lost 2 bases. Germline V gene sequence: CDR1 SEHNR, CDR2 FQNEAQ (reference sequence). The CDR3 is CASSASGRATDTQYF. DNA for the CDR3: TGTGCCAGCAGCGCTAGCGGGAGGGCCACAGATACGCAGTATTTT.

This clonotype was observed at least ten times. V is TRBV3-1 and J is TRBJ2-1, with TRBD1 identical over 9 bases. Germline CDR1 LGHDT, CDR2 YNNKEL (reference sequence). This CDR3 region has 17 residues. The trim removed 0 bases at V and 5 bases at J, leaving 8 bases unmatched. CDR3 loop: CASSQESGTGLDNEQFF. The CDR3, as DNA: TGTGCCAGCAGCCAAGAGTCCGGGACAGGGTTGGACAATGAGCAGTTCTTC.

This clonotype was counted ten times or more. The rearrangement uses TRBV27 and TRBJ1-5; D gene unclear. CDR1 is MNHEY, CDR2 SMNVEV, per germline (reference sequence). This CDR3 has 13 residues. Trimming took off 6 bases at V and 7 bases at J, with 13 bases between the two ends. This CDR3 reads CASSLARGQPQHF. DNA of the CDR3: TGTGCCAGCAGCCTGGCGCGTGGCCAGCCCCAGCATTTT.

This chain connects TRBV6-1 to TRBJ2-2; D ambiguous. Trimming left V 11 bases short and J 4 bases short, with 11 bases between. The CDR3 is 12 amino acids. CDR1 and CDR2 (germline): MNHNS, SASEGT. As DNA, the CDR3 is TGTGCCGTCAAGGGTGCCACCGGGGAGCTGTTTTTT. Translating it yields CAVKGATGELFF.

This clonotype was recorded many times. The J gene is TRBJ2-1, the V gene TRBV25-1; D is uncertain. This CDR3 is built from 11 residues. The V gene's germline CDR1 is MGHDK and CDR2 SYGVNS. Trimming left V 10 bases short and J 6 bases short, with 10 bases between. CDR3 region: CATLERNEQFF. The CDR3 bases are TGTGCCACCCTAGAACGCAATGAGCAGTTCTTC. Drawing the rest from reference TRBV25-1 and TRBJ2-1, the complete variable domain is EADIYQTPRYLVIGTGKKITLECSQTMGHDKMYWYQQDPGMELHLIHYSYGVNSTEKGDLSSESTVSRIRTEHFPLTLESARPSHTSQYLCATLERNEQFFGPGTRLTVL.

Many counts were recorded for this clonotype. CDR3 sequence: CASSSGRGPYNEQFF. For the CDR3, the DNA is TGTGCCAGCAGTTCGGGCAGGGGACCCTACAATGAGCAGTTCTTC. The chain uses TRBV11-3 and TRBJ2-1, with a weak D call TRBD1 (6 bases). V was trimmed by 6 bases and J by 2 bases, leaving 14 bases between them. In germline, CDR1 is SGHNT, CDR2 YENEEA. The CDR3 is 15 residues long.

Regarding this clonotype: A read error may be the cause here, since a much bigger clone is one base away. This sequence joins TRBV28 and TRBJ1-4, with TRBD1 as a possible D gene (5 bases). This CDR3 has 13 residues. Germline V gene data show CDR1 as MDHEN and CDR2 as SYDVKM. V shed 1 base and J shed 11 bases, with 11 bases lying between them. CDR3 sequence: CASSLSMGGKLFF. CDR3 nucleotides: TGTGCCAGCAGTTTATCTATGGGGGGGAAACTGTTTTTT.

This clonotype was observed many times. This chain links TRBV2 with TRBJ2-3; 7 nucleotides match TRBD2. CDR1 and CDR2 (germline): SNHLY, FYNNEI. The J segment lost 3 bases and the V segment lost 9 bases, leaving 6 bases of the junction unmatched. There are 13 residues in the CDR3. In DNA form, the CDR3 reads TGTGCCAGTGCGGGAGTAGGGACAGATACGCAGTATTTT. As protein: CASAGVGTDTQYF.

The rearrangement joins TRBV7-3 to TRBJ2-5, with TRBD2 identical over 8 bases. CDR1 and CDR2 from the germline V gene are SGHTA and FQGTGA. Unmatched junction bases numbered 10, after V lost 2 bases and J lost 2 bases. The CDR3 sequence is 17 residues long. CDR3 DNA sequence: TGTGCCAGCAGCTTAGGGGGGAGCGGGAGCCCACAAGAGACCCAGTACTTC. Translated: CASSLGGSGSPQETQYF.

This clonotype was recorded many times. The J gene is TRBJ1-1, the V gene TRBV28, with unresolved D. The CDR3 has 15 residues. The V end lost 6 bases, the J end lost 1 base, and 15 bases lay between the germline ends. The germline V gene encodes CDR1 MDHEN and CDR2 SYDVKM. Here the CDR3 DNA reads TGTGCCAGCAGACCCGCCGGCCAGCCGAACACTGAAGCTTTCTTT. Protein sequence: CASRPAGQPNTEAFF.

The rearrangement links TRBV12-3 or TRBV12-4 to TRBJ2-1; D is uncertain. This CDR3 has 14 residues. Trimming removed 0 bases at V and 0 bases at J, with 3 bases between. In nucleotides, the CDR3 is TGTGCCAGCAGTTTAGCTTTCTCCTACAATGAGCAGTTCTTC. It yields the protein CASSLAFSYNEQFF.

The J gene is TRBJ2-3, the V gene TRBV5-8; D might be TRBD1 or TRBD2, each matching 5 bases. Germline V gene data show CDR1 as SGHTS and CDR2 as YDEGEE. The CDR3 length is 13 residues. V was clipped by 0 bases and J by 5 bases, with 7 bases between them. CDR3 DNA: TGTGCCAGCAGCTTGGGGGGGAAAGATACGCAGTATTTT. It specifies CASSLGGKDTQYF.

At least ten counts were recorded for this clonotype. V is TRBV12-3 or TRBV12-4 and J is TRBJ1-1; D is unclear. V was cut by 3 bases and J by 6 bases, with 8 bases left in between. The CDR3 length is 12 residues. The CDR3 loop reads CASSFEGSEAFF. CDR3 in DNA: TGTGCCAGCAGTTTTGAGGGCTCTGAAGCTTTCTTT.

In its sample, this clonotype was seen many times. V and J are TRBV27 and TRBJ2-5; perhaps TRBD1 as D (6 bases). In germline, CDR1 is MNHEY, CDR2 SMNVEV (reference sequence). Deletions cut 6 bases from V and 2 bases from J, with 10 bases between. This CDR3 comprises 13 residues. CDR3 region: CASRQGNQETQYF. The DNA for the CDR3 is TGTGCCAGCAGACAGGGTAATCAAGAGACCCAGTACTTC.

This clonotype occurred many times. V is TRBV6-1 and J is TRBJ1-1; a possible D gene is TRBD1 (6 bases). V dropped 6 bases and J dropped 3 bases, with 11 bases sitting between them. The CDR3 runs 13 residues. Germline loops: CDR1 MNHNS, CDR2 SASEGT. The CDR3 reads CASSQGFYTEAFF. The DNA of the CDR3 is TGTGCCAGCAGCCAGGGGTTCTACACTGAAGCTTTCTTT.